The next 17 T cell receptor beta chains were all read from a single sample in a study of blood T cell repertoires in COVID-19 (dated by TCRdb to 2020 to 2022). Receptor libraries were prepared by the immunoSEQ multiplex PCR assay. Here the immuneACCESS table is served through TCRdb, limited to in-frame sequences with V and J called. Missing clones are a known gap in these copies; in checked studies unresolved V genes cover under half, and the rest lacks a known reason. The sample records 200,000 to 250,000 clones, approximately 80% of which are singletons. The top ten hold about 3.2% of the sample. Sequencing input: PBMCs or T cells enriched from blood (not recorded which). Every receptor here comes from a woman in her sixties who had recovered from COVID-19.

CDR3 region: CASTPTLTSGRPYEQYF. CDR3 nucleotide sequence: TGTGCCAGTACCCCGACCTTGACTAGCGGGAGGCCCTACGAGCAGTACTTC. The chain is built from TRBV19 and TRBJ2-7, with 13 positions matching TRBD2. The V and J ends lost 7 bases and 2 bases, in that order; junction bases with no gene match: 11. Germline CDR1 LNHDA, CDR2 SQIVND (reference sequence). The length of the CDR3 is 17 residues.

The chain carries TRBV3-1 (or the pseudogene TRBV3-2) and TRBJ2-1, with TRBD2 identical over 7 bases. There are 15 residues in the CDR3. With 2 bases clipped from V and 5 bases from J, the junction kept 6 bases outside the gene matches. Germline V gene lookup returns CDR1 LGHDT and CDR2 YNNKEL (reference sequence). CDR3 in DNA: TGTGCCAGCAGCCAAACGTCTAGCGGCCACAATGAGCAGTTCTTC. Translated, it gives CASSQTSSGHNEQFF.

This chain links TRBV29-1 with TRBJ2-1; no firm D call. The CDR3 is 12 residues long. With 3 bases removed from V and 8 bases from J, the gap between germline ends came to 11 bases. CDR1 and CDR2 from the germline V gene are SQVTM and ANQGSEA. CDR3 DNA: TGCAGCGTTGAGAAGGAGTGGGATGAGCAGTTCTTC. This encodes CSVEKEWDEQFF.

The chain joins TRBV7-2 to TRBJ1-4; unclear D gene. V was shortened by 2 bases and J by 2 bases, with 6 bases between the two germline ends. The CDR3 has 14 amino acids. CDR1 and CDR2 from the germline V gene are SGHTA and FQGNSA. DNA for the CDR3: TGTGCCAGCAGCTTAAGGCGGACTAATGAAAAACTGTTTTTT. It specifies CASSLRRTNEKLFF.

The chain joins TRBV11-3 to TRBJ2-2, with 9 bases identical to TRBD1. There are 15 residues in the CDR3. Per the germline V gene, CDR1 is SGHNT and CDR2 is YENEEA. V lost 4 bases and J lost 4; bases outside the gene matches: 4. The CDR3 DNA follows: TGTGCCAGCAGCTCCGGGACAGGGTCCACCGGGGAGCTGTTTTTT. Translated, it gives CASSSGTGSTGELFF.

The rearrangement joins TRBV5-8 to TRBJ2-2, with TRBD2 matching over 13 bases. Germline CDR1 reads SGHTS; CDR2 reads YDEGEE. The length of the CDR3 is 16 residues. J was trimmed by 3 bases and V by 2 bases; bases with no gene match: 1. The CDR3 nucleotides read TGTGCCAGCAGCTTAGGACTAGCGGGGGACACCGGGGAGCTGTTTTTT. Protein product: CASSLGLAGDTGELFF.

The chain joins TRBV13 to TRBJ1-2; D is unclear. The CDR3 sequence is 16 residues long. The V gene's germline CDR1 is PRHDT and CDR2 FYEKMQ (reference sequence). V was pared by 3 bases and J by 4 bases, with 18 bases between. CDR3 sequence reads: CASSLGTEPPLYGYTF. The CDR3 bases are TGTGCCAGCAGCTTGGGCACAGAACCCCCTCTCTATGGCTACACCTTC.

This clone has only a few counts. CDR3 bases: TGTGCCAGCAGCTTAGGGGGGACAACCGGGAGGGAAAAACTGTTTTTT. Its protein is CASSLGGTTGREKLFF. This chain uses TRBV11-2 with TRBJ1-4, with D perhaps TRBD1 (6 bases). Germline V gene lookup returns CDR1 SGHAT and CDR2 FQNNGV. This CDR3 is 16 amino acids long. Trimming left V 1 base short and J 8 bases short, with 17 bases between.

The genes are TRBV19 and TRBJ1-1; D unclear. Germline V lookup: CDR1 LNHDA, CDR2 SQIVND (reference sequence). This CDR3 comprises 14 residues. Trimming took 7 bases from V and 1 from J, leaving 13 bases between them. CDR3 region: CASTGLRGNTEAFF. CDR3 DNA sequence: TGTGCCAGTACAGGACTTCGGGGGAACACTGAAGCTTTCTTT. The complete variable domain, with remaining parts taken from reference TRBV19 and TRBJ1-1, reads DGGITQSPKYLFRKEGQNVTLSCEQNLNHDAMYWYRQDPGQGLRLIYYSQIVNDFQKGDIAEGYSVSREKKESFPLTVTSAQKNPTAFYLCASTGLRGNTEAFFGQGTRLTVV.

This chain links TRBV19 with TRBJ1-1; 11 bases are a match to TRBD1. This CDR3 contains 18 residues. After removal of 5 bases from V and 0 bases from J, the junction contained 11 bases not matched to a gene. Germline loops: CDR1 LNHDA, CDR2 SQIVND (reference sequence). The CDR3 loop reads CASSPRTGGRGMNTEAFF. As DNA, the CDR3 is TGTGCCAGTAGTCCCAGGACAGGGGGCAGGGGGATGAACACTGAAGCTTTCTTT. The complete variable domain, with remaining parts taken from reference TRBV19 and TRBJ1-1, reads DGGITQSPKYLFRKEGQNVTLSCEQNLNHDAMYWYRQDPGQGLRLIYYSQIVNDFQKGDIAEGYSVSREKKESFPLTVTSAQKNPTAFYLCASSPRTGGRGMNTEAFFGQGTRLTVV.

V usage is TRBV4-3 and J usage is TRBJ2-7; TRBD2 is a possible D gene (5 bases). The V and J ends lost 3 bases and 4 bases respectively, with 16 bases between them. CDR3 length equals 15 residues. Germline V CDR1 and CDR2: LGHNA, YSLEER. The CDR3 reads CASSQGDQAFYEQYF. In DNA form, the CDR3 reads TGCGCCAGCAGCCAGGGAGATCAGGCGTTTTACGAGCAGTACTTC.

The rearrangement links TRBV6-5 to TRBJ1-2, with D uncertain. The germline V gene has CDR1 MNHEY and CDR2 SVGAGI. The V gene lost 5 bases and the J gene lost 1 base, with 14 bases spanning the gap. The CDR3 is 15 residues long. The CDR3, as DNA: TGTGCCAGCAGTCGGGGTAGCGAGATTAACTATGGCTACACCTTC. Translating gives CASSRGSEINYGYTF.

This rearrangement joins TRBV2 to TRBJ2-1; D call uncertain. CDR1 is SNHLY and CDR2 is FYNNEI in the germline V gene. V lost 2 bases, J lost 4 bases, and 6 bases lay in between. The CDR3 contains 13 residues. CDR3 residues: CASSELQYNEQFF. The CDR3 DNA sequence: TGTGCCAGCAGTGAATTACAGTACAATGAGCAGTTCTTC.

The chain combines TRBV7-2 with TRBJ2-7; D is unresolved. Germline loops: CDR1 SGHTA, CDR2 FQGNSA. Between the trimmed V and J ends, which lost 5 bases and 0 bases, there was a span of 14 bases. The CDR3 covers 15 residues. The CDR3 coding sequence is TGTGCCAGCAGCCCGATGGGCAGCAGCTCCTACGAGCAGTACTTC. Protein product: CASSPMGSSSYEQYF.

This chain's CDR3 is CASSQRRGFTF. DNA for the CDR3: TGTGCCAGCAGCCAAAGGAGAGGGTTCACCTTC. The chain uses TRBV3-1 (or the pseudogene TRBV3-2) and TRBJ1-2; D uncertain. This CDR3 region has 11 residues. The germline V gene encodes CDR1 LGHDT and CDR2 YNNKEL (reference sequence). Trimming removed 2 bases at V and 13 bases at J, with 11 bases between.

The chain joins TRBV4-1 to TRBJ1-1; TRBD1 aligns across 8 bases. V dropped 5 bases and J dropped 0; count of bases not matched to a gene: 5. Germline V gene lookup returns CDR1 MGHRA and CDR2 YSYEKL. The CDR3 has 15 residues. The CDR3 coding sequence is TGCGCCAGCAGCAAACAGGGGGGCCTGAACACTGAAGCTTTCTTT. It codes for CASSKQGGLNTEAFF.

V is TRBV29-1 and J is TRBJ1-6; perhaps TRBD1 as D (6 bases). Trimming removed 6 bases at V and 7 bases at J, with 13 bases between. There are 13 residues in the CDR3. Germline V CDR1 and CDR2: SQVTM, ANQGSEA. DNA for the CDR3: TGCAGCGTGAAACAGGGTGGGAATTCACCCCTCCACTTT. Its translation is CSVKQGGNSPLHF. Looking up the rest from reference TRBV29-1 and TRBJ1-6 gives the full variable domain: SAVISQKPSRDICQRGTSLTIQCQVDSQVTMMFWYRQQPGQSLTLIATANQGSEATYESGFVIDKFPISRPNLTFSTLTVSNMSPEDSSIYLCSVKQGGNSPLHFGNGTRLTVT.